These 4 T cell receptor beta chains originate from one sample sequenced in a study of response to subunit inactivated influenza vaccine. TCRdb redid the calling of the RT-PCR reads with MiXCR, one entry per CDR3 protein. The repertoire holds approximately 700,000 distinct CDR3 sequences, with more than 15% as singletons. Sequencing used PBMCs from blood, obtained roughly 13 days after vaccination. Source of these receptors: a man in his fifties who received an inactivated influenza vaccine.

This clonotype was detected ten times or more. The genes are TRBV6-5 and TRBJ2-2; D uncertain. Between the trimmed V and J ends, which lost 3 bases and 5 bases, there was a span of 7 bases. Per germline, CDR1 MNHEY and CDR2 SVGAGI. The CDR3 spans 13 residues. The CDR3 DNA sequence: TGTGCCAGCAGTTATCGGGCGACCGGGGAGCTGTTTTTT. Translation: CASSYRATGELFF.

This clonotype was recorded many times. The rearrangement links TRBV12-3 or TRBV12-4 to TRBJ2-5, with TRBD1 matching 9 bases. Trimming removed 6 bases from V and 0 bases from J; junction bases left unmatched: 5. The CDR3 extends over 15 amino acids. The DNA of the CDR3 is TGTGCCAGCAGACCCGGGACAGGGCACCAAGAGACCCAGTACTTC. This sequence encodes CASRPGTGHQETQYF.

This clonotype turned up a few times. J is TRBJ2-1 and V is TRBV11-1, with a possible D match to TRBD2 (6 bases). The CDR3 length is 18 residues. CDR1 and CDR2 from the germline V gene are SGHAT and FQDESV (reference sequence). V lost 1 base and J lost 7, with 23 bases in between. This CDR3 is CASSLGILSRGLQNEQFF. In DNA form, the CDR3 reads TGTGCCAGCAGCTTAGGTATTCTAAGTAGGGGACTCCAGAATGAGCAGTTCTTC.

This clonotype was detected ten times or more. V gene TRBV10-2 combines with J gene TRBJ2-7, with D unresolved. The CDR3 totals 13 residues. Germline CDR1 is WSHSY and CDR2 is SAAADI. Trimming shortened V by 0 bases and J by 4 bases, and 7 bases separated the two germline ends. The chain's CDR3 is CASSESVPYEQYF. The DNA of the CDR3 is TGCGCCAGCAGTGAGTCTGTACCGTACGAGCAGTACTTC.